This section outlines one TCR beta chain sequence together with its context. This specimen comes from a study of T cells expressing NK-cell markers. Across the study: Seven of the eight sequenced donors were HCMV-seropositive; one was seronegative.

Using the 5' RACE reads, TCRdb records one entry per CDR3 protein without DNA. The record lists under 200,000 distinct CDR3 sequences, of which the ten most abundant hold roughly 20%. Specimen: blood T cells: a sorted CD56 or NKG2C T cell subset, CD4+ or CD8+ T cells, or bulk PBMC T cells (not recorded which). The TCR originated in a woman between 18 and 70 years old in good health.

CDR3 amino acids: CSARSYTGELFF. The V and J genes are TRBV20-1 and TRBJ2-2. Germline V gives CDR1 DFQATT, CDR2 SNEGSKA (reference sequence). The CDR3 length is 12 residues.